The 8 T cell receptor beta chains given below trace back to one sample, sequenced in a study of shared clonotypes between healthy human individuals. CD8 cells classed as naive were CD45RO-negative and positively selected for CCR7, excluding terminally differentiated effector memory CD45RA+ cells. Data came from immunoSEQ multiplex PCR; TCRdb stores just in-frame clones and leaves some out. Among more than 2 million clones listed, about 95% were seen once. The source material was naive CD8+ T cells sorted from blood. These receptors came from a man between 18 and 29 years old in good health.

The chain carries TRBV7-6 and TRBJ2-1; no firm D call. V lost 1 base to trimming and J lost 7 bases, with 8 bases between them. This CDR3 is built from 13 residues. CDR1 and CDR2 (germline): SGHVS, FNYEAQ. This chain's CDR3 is CASSLGFWNEQFF. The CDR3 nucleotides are TGTGCCAGCAGCTTAGGGTTTTGGAATGAGCAGTTCTTC.

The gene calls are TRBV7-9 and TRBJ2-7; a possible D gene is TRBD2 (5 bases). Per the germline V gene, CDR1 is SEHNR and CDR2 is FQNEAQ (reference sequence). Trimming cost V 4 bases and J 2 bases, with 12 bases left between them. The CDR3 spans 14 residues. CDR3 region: CASSSGGLTYEQYF. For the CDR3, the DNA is TGTGCCAGCAGCTCCGGCGGACTCACCTACGAGCAGTACTTC.

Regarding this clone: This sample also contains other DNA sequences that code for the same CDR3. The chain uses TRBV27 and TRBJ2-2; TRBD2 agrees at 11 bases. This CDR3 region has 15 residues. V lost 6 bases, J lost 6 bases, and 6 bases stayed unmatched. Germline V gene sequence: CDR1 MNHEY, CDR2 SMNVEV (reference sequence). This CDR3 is CASSFSGGASGELFF. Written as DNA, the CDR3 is TGTGCCAGCAGCTTTAGCGGGGGGGCTTCCGGGGAGCTGTTTTTT.

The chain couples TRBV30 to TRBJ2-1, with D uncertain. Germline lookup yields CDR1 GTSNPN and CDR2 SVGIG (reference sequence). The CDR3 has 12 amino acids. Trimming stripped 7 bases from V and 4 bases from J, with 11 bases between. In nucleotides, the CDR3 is TGTGCCTCCACGATCGATTACAATGAGCAGTTCTTC. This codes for CASTIDYNEQFF.

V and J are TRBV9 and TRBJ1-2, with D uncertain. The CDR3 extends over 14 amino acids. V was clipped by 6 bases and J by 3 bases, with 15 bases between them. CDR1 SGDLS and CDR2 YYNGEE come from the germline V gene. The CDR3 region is CASTTEDGYYGYTF. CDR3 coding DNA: TGTGCCAGCACAACTGAGGACGGGTACTATGGCTACACCTTC.

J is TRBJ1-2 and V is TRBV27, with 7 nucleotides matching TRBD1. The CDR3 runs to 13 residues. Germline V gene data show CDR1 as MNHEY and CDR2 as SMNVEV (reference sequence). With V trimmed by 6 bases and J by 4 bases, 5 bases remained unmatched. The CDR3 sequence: CASRQGLSYGYTF. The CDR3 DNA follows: TGTGCCAGCAGACAGGGGCTTAGCTATGGCTACACCTTC.

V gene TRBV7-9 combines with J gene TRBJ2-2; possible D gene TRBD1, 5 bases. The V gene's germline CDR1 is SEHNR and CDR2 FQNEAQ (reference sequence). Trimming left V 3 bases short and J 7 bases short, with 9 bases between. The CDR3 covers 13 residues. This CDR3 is CASSFTGLGELFF. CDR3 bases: TGTGCCAGCAGCTTCACAGGCCTCGGGGAGCTGTTTTTT.

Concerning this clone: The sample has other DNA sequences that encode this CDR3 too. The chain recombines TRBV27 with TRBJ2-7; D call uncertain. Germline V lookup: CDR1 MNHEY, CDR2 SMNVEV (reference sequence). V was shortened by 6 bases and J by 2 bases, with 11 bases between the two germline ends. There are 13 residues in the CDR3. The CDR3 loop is CASSADGTYEQYF. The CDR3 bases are TGTGCCAGCAGCGCTGACGGAACCTACGAGCAGTACTTC.